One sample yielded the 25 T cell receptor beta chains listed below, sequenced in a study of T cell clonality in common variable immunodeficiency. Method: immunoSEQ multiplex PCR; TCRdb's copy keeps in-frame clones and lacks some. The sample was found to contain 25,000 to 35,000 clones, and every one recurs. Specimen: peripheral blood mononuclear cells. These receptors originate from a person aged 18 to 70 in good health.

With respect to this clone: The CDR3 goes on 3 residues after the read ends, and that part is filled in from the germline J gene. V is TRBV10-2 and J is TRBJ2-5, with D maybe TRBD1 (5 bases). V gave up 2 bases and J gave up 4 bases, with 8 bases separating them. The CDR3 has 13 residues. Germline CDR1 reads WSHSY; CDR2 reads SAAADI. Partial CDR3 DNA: TGCGCCAGCAGTGAGAGGGGCAGAGAGACC. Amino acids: CASSERGRET. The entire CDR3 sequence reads CASSERGRETQYF.

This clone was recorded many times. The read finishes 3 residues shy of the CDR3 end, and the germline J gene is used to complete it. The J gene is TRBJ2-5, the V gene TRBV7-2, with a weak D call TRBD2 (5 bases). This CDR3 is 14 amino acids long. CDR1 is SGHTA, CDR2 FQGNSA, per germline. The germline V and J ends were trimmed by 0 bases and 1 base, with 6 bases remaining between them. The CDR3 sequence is CASSLARVQETQYF. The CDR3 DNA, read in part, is TGTGCCAGCAGCTTAGCGAGGGTCCAAGAGACC.

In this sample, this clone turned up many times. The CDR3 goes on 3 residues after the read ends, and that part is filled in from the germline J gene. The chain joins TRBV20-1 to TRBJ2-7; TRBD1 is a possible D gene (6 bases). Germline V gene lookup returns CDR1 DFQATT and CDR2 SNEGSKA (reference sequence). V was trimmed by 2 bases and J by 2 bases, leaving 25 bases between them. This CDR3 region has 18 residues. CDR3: CSARIPRVVDRITYEQYF. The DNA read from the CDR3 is TGCAGTGCTAGAATCCCCCGAGTAGTCGACAGGATCACCTACGAG.

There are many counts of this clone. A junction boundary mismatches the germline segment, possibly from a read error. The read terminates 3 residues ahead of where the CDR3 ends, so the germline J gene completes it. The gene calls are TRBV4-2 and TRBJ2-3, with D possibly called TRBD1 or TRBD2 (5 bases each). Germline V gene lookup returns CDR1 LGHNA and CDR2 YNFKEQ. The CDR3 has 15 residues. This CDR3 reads CASSQDEGRTDTQYF. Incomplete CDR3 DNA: TGCGCCAGCAGCCAAGATGAGGGGCGCACAGATACG.

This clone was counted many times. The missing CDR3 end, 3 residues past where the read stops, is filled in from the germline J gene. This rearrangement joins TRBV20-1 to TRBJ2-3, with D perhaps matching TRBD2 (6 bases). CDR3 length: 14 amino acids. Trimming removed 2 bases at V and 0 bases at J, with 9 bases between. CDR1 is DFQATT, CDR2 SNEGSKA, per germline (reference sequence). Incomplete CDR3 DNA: TGCAGTGCTAGAAAGGGGACTAGCACAGATACG. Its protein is CSARKGTSTDT. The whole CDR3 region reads CSARKGTSTDTQYF.

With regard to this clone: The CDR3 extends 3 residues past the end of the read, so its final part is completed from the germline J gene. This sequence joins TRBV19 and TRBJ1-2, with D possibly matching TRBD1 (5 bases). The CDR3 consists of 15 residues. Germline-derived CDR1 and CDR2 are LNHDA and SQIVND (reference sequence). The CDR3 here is CASSPGDFHFYDYTF. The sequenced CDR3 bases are TGTGCCAGTAGTCCCGGGGACTTCCACTTCTACGAC.

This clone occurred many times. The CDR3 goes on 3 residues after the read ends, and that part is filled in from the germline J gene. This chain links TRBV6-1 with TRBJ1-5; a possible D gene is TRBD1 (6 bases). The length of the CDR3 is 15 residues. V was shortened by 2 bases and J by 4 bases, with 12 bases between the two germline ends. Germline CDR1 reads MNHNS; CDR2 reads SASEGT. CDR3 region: CASSERGRGNQPQHF. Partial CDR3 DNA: TGTGCCAGCAGTGAAAGGGGGAGGGGGAATCAGCCC.

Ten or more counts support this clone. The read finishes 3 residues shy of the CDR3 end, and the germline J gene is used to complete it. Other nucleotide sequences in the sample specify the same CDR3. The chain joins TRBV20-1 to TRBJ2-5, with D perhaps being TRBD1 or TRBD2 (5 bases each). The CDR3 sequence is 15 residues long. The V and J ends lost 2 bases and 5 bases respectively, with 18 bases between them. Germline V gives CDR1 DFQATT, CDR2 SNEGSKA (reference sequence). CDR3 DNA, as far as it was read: TGCAGTGCTAGAAGGCCCGACATCAGGGAGGAGACC. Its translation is CSARRPDIREET. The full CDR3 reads CSARRPDIREETQYF.

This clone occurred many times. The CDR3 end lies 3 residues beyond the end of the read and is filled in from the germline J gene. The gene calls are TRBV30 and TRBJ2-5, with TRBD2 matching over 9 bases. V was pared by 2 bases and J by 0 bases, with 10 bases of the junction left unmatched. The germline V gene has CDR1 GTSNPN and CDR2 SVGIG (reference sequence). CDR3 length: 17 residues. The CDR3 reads CAWSSFSGGRYQETQYF. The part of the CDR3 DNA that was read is TGTGCCTGGAGTTCCTTTAGCGGGGGCCGGTACCAAGAGACC. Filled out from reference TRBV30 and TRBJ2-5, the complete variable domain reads SQTIHQWPATLVQPVGSPLSLECTVEGTSNPNLYWYRQAAGRGLQLLFYSVGIGQISSEVPQNLSASRPQDRQFILSSKKLLLSDSGFYLCAWSSFSGGRYQETQYFGPGTRLLVL.

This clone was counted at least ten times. The covered CDR3 bases are TGTGCCAGCGGGCGCGGGGCTGTCACAGATACG. Its protein product is CASGRGAVTDT. The full-length CDR3 reads as CASGRGAVTDTQYF. This chain joins TRBV7-8 and TRBJ2-3; D may be TRBD2 (6 bases). Read sequence stops 3 residues before the CDR3 end, and the germline J gene provides the missing end. V lost 8 bases to trimming and J lost 2 bases, with 14 bases between them. The CDR3 is 14 amino acids. The germline V gene has CDR1 SGHVS and CDR2 FQNEAQ.

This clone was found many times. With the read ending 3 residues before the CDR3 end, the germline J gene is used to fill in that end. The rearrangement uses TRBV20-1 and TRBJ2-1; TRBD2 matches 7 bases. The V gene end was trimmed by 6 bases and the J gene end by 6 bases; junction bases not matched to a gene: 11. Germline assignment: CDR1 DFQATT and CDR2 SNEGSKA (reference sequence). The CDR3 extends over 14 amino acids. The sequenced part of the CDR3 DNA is TGCAGTGCCACCCACCCCCCTAGCGGCAATGAG. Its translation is CSATHPPSGNE. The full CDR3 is CSATHPPSGNEQFF.

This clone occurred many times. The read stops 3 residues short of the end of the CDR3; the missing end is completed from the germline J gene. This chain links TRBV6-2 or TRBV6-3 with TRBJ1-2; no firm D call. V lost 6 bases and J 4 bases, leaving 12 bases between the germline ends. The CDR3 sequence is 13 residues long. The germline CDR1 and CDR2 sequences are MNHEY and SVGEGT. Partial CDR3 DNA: TGTGCCAGCAGCCCCGGGGTCGTCTATGGC. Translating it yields CASSPGVVYG. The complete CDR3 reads CASSPGVVYGYTF.

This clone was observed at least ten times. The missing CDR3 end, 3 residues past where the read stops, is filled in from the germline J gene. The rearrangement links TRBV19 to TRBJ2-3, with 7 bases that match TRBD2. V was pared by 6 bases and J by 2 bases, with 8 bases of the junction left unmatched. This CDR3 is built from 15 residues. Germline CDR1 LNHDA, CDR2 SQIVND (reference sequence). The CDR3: CASSPRGSPTDTQYF. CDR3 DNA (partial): TGTGCCAGTAGCCCGCGCGGGAGCCCCACAGATACG.

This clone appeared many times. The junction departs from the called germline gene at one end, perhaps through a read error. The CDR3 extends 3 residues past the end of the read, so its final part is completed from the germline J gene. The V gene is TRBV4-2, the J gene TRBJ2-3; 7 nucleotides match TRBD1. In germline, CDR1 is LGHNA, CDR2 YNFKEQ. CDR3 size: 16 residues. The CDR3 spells CASSQEWATGADTQYF. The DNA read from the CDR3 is TGCGCCAGCAGCCAAGAGTGGGCCACAGGGGCAGATACG.

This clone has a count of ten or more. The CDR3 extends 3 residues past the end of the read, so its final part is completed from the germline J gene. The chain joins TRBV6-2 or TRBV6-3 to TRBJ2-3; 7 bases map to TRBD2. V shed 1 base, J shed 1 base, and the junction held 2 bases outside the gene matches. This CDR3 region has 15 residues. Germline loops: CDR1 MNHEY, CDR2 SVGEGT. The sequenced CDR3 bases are TGTGCCAGCAGTTACTTCGCGGGGGGCACAGATACG. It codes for CASSYFAGGTDT. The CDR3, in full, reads CASSYFAGGTDTQYF.

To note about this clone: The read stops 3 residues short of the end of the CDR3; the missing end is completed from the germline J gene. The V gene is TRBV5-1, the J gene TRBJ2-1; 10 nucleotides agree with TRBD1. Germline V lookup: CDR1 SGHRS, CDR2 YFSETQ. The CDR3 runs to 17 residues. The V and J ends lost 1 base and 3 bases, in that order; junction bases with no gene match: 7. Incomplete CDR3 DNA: TGCGCCAGCAGCTTGAGGGTGGACAGGGGGTACTACAATGAG. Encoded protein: CASSLRVDRGYYNE. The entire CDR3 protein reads CASSLRVDRGYYNEQFF.

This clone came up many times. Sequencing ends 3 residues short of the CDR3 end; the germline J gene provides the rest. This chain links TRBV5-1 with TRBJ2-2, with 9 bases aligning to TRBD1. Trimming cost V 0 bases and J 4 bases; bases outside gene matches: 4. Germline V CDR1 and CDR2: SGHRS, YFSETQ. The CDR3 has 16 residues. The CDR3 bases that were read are TGCGCCAGCAGCTTGGAACAGGGGGCGATCACCGGGGAG. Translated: CASSLEQGAITGE. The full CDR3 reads CASSLEQGAITGELFF.

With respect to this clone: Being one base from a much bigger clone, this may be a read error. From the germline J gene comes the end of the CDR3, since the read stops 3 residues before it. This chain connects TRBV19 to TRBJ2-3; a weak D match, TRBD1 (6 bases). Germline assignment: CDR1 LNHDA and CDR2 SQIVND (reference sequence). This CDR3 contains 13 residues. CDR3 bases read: TGTGCCAGTAGTACAGGGGACGGGCAGCCG. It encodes CASSTGDGQP. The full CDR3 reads CASSTGDGQPQYF.

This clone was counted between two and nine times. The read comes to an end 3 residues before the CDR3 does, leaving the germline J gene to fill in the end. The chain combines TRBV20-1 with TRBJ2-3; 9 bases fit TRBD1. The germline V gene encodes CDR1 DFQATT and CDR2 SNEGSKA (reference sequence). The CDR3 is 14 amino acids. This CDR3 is CSATGTGNNQPQYF. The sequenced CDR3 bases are TGCAGTGCAACCGGGACAGGGAACAATCAGCCG.

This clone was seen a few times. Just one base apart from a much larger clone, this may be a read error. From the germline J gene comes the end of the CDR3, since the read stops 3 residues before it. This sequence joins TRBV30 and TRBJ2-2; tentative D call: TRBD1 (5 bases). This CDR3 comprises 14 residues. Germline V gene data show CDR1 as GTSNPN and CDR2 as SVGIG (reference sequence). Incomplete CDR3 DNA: TGTGCCGGTACAGCCAACTCTGGGGCCAACGTG. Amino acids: CAGTANSGANV. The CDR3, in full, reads CAGTANSGANVLFF.

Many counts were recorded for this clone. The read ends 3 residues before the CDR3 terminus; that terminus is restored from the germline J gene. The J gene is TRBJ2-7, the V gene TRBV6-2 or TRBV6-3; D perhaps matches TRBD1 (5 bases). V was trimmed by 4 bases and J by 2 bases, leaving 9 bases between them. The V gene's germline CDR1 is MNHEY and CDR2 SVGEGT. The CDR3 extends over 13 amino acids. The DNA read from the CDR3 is TGTGCCAGCAGTTGGGGCCGAACCTACGAG. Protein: CASSWGRTYE. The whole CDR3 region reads CASSWGRTYEQYF.

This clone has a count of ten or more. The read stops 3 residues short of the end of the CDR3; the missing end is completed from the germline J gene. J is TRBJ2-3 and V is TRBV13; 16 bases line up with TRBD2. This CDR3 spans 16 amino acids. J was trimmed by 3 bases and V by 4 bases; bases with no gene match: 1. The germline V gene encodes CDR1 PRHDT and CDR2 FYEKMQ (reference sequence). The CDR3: CASSWGLAGGTDTQYF. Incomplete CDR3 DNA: TGTGCCAGCAGCTGGGGACTAGCGGGGGGGACAGATACG.

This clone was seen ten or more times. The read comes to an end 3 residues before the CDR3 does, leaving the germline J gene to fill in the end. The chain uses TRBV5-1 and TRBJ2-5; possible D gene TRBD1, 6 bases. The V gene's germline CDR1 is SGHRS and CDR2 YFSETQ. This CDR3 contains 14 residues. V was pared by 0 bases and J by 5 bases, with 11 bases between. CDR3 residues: CASSLAGDSETQYF. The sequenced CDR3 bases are TGCGCCAGCAGCTTGGCAGGGGATAGTGAGACC.

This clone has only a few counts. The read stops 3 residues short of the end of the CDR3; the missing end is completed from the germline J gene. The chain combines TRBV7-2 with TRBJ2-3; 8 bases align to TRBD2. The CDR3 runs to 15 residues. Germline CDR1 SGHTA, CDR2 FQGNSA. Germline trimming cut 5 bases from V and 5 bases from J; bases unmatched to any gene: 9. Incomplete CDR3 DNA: TGTGCCAGCAGCCCGAGCGGGGGCTGGGGAGATACG. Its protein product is CASSPSGGWGDT. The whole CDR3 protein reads CASSPSGGWGDTQYF. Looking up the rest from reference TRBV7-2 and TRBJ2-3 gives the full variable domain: GAGVSQSPSNKVTEKGKDVELRCDPISGHTALYWYRQSLGQGLEFLIYFQGNSAPDKSGLPSDRFSAERTGGSVSTLTIQRTQQEDSAVYLCASSPSGGWGDTQYFGPGTRLTVL.

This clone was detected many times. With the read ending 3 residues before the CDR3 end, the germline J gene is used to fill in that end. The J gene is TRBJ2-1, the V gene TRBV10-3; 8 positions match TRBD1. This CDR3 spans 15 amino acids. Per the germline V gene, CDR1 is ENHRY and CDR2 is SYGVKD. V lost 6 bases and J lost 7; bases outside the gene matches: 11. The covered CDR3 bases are TGTGCCATCAGGCAACCCGGGACAGGTTCGAATGAG. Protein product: CAIRQPGTGSNE. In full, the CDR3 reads CAIRQPGTGSNEQFF.